Given below is one TCR beta chain in context. What it recognizes is unknown. Germline V lookup: CDR1 SGHNT, CDR2 YENEEA. The CDR3 covers 15 residues. V lost 5 bases, J lost 4 bases, and 4 bases stayed unmatched. Blood draws occurred at baseline, cycle 4 day 1, and cycle 7 day 1. Sequencing was performed with immunoSEQ multiplex PCR; in TCRdb, only in-frame clones are kept and a portion is missing. Of around 61,000 clones in the sample, approximately 77% are singletons; the top ten hold less than 0.55%. These data belong to a study of OX40 agonist ivuxolimab in advanced cancers. Study background: While on treatment, patients had intravenous ivuxolimab at 0.01 to 10 mg/kg every 2 weeks.

Regarding the study as a whole: In a subset of nonresponders, normalized T-cell clonal expansion was also low.

This specimen was CD4+ or CD8+ T cells sorted from blood, taken in a trial of the OX40 agonist ivuxolimab. This rearrangement joins TRBV11-3 to TRBJ2-1; 11 bases are shared with TRBD2. The sequence derives from an adult with an advanced solid tumor such as melanoma, head and neck, liver or kidney cancer. As DNA, the CDR3 is TGTGCCAGCAGCCCACGGACTAGCGGGTACAATGAGCAGTTCTTC. Its protein is CASSPRTSGYNEQFF.